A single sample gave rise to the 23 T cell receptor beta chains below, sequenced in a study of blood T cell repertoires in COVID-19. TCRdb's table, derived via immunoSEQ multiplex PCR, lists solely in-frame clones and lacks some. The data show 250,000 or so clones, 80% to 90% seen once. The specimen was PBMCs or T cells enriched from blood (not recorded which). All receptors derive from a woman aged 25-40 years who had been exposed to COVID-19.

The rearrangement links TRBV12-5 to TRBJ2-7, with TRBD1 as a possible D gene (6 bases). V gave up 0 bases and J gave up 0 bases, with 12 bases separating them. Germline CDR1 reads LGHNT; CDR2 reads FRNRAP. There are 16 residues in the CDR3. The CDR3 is CASGLVVGTNSYEQYF. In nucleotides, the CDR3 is TGTGCTAGTGGTTTGGTAGTGGGGACAAACTCCTACGAGCAGTACTTC. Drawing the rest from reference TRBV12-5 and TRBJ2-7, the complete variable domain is DARVTQTPRHKVTEMGQEVTMRCQPILGHNTVFWYRQTMMQGLELLAYFRNRAPLDDSGMPKDRFSAEMPDATLATLKIQPSEPRDSAVYFCASGLVVGTNSYEQYFGPGTRLTVT.

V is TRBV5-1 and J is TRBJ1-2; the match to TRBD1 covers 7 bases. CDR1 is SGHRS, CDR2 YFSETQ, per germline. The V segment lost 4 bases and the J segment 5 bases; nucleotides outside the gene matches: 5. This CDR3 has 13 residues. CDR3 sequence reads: CASSEGQRYGYTF. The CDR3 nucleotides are TGCGCCAGCAGCGAGGGACAGAGATATGGCTACACCTTC.

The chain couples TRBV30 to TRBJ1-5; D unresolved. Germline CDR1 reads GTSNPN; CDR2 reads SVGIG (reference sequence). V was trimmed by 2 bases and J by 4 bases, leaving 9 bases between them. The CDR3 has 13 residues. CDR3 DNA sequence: TGTGCCTGGAGTAACCGACAAAATCAGCCCCAGCATTTT. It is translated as CAWSNRQNQPQHF.

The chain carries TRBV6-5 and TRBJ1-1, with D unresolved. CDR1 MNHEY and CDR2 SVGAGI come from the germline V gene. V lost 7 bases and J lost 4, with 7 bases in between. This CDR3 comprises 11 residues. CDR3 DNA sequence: TGTGCCAGCACCTCAGGCACTGAAGCTTTCTTT. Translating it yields CASTSGTEAFF.

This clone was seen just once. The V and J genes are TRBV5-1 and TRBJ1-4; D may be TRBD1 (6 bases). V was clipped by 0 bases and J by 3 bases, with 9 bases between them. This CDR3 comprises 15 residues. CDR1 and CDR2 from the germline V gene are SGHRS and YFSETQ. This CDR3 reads CASSLEGGPNEKLFF. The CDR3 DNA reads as TGCGCCAGCAGCTTGGAGGGGGGGCCTAATGAAAAACTGTTTTTT.

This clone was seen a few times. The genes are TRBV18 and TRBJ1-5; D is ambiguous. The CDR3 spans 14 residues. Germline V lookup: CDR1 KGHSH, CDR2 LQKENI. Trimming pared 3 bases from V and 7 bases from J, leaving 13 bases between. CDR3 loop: CASSPGVPPQPQHF. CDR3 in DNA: TGTGCCAGCTCACCCGGGGTCCCTCCCCAGCCCCAGCATTTT.

In nucleotides, the CDR3 is TGCGCCAGCATGCCGATAAAGGGGGTGGGCAATCAGCCCCAGCATTTT. Translating gives CASMPIKGVGNQPQHF. The chain couples TRBV10-1 to TRBJ1-5, with a tentative D call TRBD1 (6 bases). Trimming took off 7 bases at V and 2 bases at J, with 18 bases between the two ends. The V gene's germline CDR1 is WNHNN and CDR2 SYGVQD (reference sequence). The CDR3 covers 16 residues.

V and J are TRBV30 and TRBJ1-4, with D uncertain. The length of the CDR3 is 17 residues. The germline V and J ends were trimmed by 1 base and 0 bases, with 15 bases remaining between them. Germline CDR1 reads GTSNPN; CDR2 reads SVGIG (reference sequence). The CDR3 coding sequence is TGTGCCTGGAGTGGGAGGTTTGGGCCTGCAACTAATGAAAAACTGTTTTTT. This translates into CAWSGRFGPATNEKLFF. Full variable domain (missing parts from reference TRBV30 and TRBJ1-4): SQTIHQWPATLVQPVGSPLSLECTVEGTSNPNLYWYRQAAGRGLQLLFYSVGIGQISSEVPQNLSASRPQDRQFILSSKKLLLSDSGFYLCAWSGRFGPATNEKLFFGSGTQLSVL.

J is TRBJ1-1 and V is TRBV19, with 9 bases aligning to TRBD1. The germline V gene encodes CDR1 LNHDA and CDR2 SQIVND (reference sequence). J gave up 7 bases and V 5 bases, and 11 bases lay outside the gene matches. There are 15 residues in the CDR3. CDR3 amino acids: CASSADLGTGFEAFF. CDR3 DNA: TGTGCCAGTAGTGCCGACCTCGGGACAGGGTTTGAAGCTTTCTTT.

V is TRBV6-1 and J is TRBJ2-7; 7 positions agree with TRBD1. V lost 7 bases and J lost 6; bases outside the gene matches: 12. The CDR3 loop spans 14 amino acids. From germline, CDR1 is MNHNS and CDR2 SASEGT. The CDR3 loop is CASTSTAGGSEQYF. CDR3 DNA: TGTGCCAGCACCTCAACGGCAGGGGGTTCCGAGCAGTACTTC.

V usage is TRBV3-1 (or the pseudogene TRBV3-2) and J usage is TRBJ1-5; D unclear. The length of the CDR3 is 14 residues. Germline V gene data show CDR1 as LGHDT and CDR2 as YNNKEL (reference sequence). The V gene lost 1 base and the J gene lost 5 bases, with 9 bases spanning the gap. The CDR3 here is CASSQAQADQPQHF. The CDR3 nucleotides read TGTGCCAGCAGCCAAGCGCAAGCCGATCAGCCCCAGCATTTT.

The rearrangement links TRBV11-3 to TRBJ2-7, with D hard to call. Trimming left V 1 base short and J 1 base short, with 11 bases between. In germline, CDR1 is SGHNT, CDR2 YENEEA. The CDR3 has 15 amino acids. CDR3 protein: CASSLGAGLSYEQYF. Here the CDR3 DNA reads TGTGCCAGCAGCTTAGGGGCAGGCCTTTCCTACGAGCAGTACTTC. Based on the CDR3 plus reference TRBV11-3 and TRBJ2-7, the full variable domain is EAGVVQSPRYKIIEKKQPVAFWCNPISGHNTLYWYLQNLGQGPELLIRYENEEAVDDSQLPKDRFSAERLKGVDSTLKIQPAELGDSAVYLCASSLGAGLSYEQYFGPGTRLTVT.

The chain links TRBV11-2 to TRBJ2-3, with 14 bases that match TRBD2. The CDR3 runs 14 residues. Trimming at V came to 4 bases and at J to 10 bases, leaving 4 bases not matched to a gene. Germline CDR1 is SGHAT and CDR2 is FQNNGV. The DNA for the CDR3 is TGTGCCAGCAGCTCCGGGACTAGCGGGAGAGCGCAGTATTTT. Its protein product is CASSSGTSGRAQYF.

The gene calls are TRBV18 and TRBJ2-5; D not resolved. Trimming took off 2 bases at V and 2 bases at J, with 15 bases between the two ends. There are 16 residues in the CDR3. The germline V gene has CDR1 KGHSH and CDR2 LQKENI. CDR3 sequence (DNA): TGTGCCAGCTCACCATTTGGAACCGGAGCACAAGAGACCCAGTACTTC. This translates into CASSPFGTGAQETQYF.

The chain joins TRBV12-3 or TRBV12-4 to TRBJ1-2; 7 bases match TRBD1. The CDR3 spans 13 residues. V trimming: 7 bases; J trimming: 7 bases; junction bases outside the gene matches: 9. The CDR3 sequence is CASTFEGAGGYTF. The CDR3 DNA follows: TGTGCCAGCACCTTCGAGGGGGCTGGTGGCTACACCTTC.

CDR3 in amino acids: CASSPGTSVYNEQFF. The CDR3 coding sequence is TGTGCCAGCAGCCCCGGGACTAGCGTCTACAATGAGCAGTTCTTC. This chain connects TRBV11-2 to TRBJ2-1; TRBD2 matches 10 bases. Germline values: CDR1 SGHAT, CDR2 FQNNGV. The junction had 4 bases not matched to a gene; V was cut back by 5 bases and J by 3 bases. The CDR3 consists of 15 residues.

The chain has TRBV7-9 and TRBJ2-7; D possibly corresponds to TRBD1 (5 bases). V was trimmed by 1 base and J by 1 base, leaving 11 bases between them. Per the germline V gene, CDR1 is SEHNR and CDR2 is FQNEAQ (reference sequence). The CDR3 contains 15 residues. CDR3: CASSLVAGPSYEQYF. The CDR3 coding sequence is TGTGCCAGCAGCTTAGTGGCAGGGCCTTCCTACGAGCAGTACTTC. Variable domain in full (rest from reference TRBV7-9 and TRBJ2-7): DTGVSQNPRHKITKRGQNVTFRCDPISEHNRLYWYRQTLGQGPEFLTYFQNEAQLEKSRLLSDRFSAERPKGSFSTLEIQRTEQGDSAMYLCASSLVAGPSYEQYFGPGTRLTVT.

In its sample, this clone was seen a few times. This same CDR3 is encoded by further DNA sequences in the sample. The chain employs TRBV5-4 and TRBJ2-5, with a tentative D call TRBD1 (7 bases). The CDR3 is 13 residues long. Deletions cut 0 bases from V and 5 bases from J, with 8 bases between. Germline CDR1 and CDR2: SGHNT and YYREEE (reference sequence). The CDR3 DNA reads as TGTGCCAGCAGCTTGGCAGGGGGGGAGACCCAGTACTTC. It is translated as CASSLAGGETQYF.

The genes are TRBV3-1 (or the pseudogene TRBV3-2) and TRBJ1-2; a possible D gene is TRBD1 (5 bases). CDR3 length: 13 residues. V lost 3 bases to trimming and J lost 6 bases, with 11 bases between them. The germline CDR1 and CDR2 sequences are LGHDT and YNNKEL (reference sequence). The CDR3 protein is CASSQWGDHGYTF. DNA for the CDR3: TGTGCCAGCAGCCAGTGGGGGGATCATGGCTACACCTTC.

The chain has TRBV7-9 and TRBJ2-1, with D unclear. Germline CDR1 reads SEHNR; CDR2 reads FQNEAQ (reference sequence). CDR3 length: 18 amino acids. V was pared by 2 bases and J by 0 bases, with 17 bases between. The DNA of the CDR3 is TGTGCCAGCAGCTTACGTACGGCGGCCTCAAGCTCCTACAATGAGCAGTTCTTC. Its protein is CASSLRTAASSSYNEQFF. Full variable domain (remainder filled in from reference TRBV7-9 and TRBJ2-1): DTGVSQNPRHKITKRGQNVTFRCDPISEHNRLYWYRQTLGQGPEFLTYFQNEAQLEKSRLLSDRFSAERPKGSFSTLEIQRTEQGDSAMYLCASSLRTAASSSYNEQFFGPGTRLTVL.

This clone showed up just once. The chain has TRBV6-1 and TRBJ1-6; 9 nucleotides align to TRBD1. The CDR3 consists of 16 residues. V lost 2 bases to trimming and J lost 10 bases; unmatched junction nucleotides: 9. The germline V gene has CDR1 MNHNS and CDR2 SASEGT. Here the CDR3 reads CASSERRDRVPSPLHF. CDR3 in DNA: TGTGCCAGCAGTGAAAGAAGGGACAGGGTCCCCTCACCCCTCCACTTT.

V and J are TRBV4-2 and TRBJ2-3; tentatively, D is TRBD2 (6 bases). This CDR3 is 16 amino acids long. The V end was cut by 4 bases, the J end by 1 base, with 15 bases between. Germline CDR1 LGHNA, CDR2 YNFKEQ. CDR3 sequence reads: CASSLRGPGGTDTQYF. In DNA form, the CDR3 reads TGTGCCAGCAGCCTTAGGGGACCGGGAGGCACAGATACGCAGTATTTT.

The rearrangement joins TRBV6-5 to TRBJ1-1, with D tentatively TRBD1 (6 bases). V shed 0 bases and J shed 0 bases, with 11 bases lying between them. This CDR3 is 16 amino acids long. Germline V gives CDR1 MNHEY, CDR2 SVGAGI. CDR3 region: CASSYSTGALNTEAFF. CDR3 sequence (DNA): TGTGCCAGCAGTTACTCGACAGGTGCCCTGAACACTGAAGCTTTCTTT.